The present T cell receptor beta chain was sequenced within a study of cytomegalovirus exposure and HLA in healthy donors. Study observations and caveats: The authors confirmed in vitro that a few CMV-associated chains were specific for CMV antigens. Association of a missense DCLRE1C variant with TCR beta V- and J-gene trimming was reported in a later analysis. Roughly uniform sequencing depth across donors was assumed, possibly incorrectly. Analysis was performed later, and it showed HLA-associated TCR beta chains to be more clonally expanded than equally common others.

Vbeta (60) and Jbeta (13) primers were used in the PCR. Measured with immunoSEQ multiplex PCR; TCRdb has only the in-frame clones, and not every one. This repertoire shows around 200,000 clones, 84% found once; its top ten account for about 1.3%. Regarding this clone: What it binds is unknown.

Germline V gives CDR1 MDHEN, CDR2 SYDVKM. There are 11 residues in the CDR3. V shed 2 bases and J shed 5 bases, with 3 bases lying between them. This chain connects TRBV28 to TRBJ1-1; D unclear. Material: PBMCs. This receptor was identified in a girl aged 2-10 years in good health and CMV-seropositive. The CDR3 nucleotides are TGTGCCAGCAGTTTAGCGACTGAAGCTTTCTTT. Encoded protein: CASSLATEAFF. The full variable domain, in which reference TRBV28 and TRBJ1-1 provide the parts outside the CDR3, is DVKVTQSSRYLVKRTGEKVFLECVQDMDHENMFWYRQDPGLGLRLIYFSYDVKMKEKGDIPEGYSVSREKKERFSLILESASTNQTSMYLCASSLATEAFFGQGTRLTVV.